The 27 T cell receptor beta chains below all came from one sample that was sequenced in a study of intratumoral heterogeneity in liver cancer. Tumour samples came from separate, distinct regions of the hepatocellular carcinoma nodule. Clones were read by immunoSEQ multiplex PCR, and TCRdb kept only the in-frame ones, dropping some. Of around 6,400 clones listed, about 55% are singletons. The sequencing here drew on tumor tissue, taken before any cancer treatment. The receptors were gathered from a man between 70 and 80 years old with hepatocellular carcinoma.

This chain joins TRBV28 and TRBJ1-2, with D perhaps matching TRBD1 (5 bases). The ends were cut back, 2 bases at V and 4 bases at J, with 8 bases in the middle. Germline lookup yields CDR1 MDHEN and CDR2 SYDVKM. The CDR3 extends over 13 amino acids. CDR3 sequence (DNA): TGTGCCAGCAGTTTAGAGGGGCCCTATGGCTACACCTTC. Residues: CASSLEGPYGYTF.

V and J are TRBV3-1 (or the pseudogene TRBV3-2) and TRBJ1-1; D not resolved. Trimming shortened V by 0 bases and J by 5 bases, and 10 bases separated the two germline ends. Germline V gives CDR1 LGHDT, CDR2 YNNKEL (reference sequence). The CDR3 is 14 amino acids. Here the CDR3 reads CASSQEGSRTEAFF. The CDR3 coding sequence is TGTGCCAGCAGCCAAGAGGGGTCCCGGACTGAAGCTTTCTTT.

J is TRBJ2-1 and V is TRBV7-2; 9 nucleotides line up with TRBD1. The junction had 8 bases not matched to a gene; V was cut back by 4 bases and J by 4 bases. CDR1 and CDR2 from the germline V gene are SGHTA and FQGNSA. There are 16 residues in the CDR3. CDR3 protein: CASSSRAGTGYNEQFF. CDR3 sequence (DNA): TGTGCCAGCAGCTCTAGAGCCGGGACAGGGTACAATGAGCAGTTCTTC.

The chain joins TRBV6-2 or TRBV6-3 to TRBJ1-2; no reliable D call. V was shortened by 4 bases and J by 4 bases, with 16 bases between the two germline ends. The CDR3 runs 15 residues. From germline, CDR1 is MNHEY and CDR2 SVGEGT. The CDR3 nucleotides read TGTGCCAGCAGTTGGGCCTTACCGGGTGGCTATGGCTACACCTTC. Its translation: CASSWALPGGYGYTF.

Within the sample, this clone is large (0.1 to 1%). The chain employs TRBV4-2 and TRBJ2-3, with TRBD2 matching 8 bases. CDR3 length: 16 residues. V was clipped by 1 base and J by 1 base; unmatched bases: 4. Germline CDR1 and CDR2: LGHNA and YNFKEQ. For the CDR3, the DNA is TGTGCCAGCAGCCAAGCAGCGGGGGCCCGCACAGATACGCAGTATTTT. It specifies CASSQAAGARTDTQYF.

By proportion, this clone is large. This CDR3 reads CASSLGNRNTGELFF. CDR3 nucleotides: TGCGCCAGCAGCTTGGGAAACAGGAACACCGGGGAGCTGTTTTTT. The gene calls are TRBV5-1 and TRBJ2-2, with D hard to call. The CDR3 totals 15 residues. V was trimmed by 0 bases and J by 1 base, leaving 7 bases between them. The germline CDR1 and CDR2 sequences are SGHRS and YFSETQ.

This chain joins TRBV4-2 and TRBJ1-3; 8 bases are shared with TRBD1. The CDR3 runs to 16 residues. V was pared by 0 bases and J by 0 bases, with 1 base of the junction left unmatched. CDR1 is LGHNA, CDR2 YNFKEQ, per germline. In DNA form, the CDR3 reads TGTGCCAGCAGCCAAGATGACAGGGGCTCTGGAAACACCATATATTTT. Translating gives CASSQDDRGSGNTIYF.

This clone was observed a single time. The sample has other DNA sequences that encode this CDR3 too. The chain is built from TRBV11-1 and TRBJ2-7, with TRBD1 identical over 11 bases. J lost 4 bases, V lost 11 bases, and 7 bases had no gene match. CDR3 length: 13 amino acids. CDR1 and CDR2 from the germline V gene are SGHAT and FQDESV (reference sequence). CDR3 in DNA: TGTGCCGTACGAGGACAGGGGGCGTACGAGCAGTACTTC. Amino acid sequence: CAVRGQGAYEQYF. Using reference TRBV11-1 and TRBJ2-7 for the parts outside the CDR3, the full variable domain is EAEVAQSPRYKITEKSQAVAFWCDPISGHATLYWYRQILGQGPELLVQFQDESVVDDSQLPKDRFSAERLKGVDSTLKIQPAELGDSAMYLCAVRGQGAYEQYFGPGTRLTVT.

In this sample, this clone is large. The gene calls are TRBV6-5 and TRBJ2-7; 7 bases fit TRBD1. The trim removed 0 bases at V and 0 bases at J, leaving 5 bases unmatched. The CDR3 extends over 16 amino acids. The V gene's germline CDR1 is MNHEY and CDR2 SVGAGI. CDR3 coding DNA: TGTGCCAGCAGTTACTCGGCGACAGGGAGCTCCTACGAGCAGTACTTC. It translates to CASSYSATGSSYEQYF.

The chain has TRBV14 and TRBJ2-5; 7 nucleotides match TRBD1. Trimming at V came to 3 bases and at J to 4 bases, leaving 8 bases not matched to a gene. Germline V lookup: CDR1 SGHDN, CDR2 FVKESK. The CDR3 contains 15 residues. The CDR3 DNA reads TGTGCCAGCAGCCATGGGACAGTAGGTGGAGAGACCCAGTACTTC. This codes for CASSHGTVGGETQYF.

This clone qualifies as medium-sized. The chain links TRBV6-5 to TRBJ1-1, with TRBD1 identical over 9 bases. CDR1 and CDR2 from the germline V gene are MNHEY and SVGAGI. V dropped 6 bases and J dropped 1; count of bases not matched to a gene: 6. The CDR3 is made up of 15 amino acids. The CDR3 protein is CASRTGGAGNTEAFF. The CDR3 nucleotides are TGTGCCAGCAGAACAGGGGGCGCAGGGAACACTGAAGCTTTCTTT.

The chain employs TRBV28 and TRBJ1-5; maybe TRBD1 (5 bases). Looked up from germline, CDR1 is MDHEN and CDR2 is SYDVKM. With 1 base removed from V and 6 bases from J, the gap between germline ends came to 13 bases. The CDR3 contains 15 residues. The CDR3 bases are TGTGCCAGCAGTTTATCAGGGCAGGGCAGTCAGCCCCAGCATTTT. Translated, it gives CASSLSGQGSQPQHF.

The CDR3, as DNA: TGTGCCAGCAGCTGGCCGGGACTTCTGGAAAAACTGTTTTTT. It yields the protein CASSWPGLLEKLFF. The chain is built from TRBV5-8 and TRBJ1-4; a weak D match, TRBD1 (5 bases). Trimming left V 3 bases short and J 8 bases short, with 14 bases between. The CDR3 has 14 amino acids. Looked up from germline, CDR1 is SGHTS and CDR2 is YDEGEE.

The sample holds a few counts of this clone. The CDR3 sequence is CASSSTLVTNSPLHF. CDR3 DNA: TGTGCCAGCAGCTCGACCTTGGTAACTAATTCACCCCTCCACTTT. The gene calls are TRBV7-2 and TRBJ1-6; no clear D gene. Deletions cut 4 bases from V and 6 bases from J, with 13 bases between. This CDR3 contains 15 residues. Germline V gene lookup returns CDR1 SGHTA and CDR2 FQGNSA.

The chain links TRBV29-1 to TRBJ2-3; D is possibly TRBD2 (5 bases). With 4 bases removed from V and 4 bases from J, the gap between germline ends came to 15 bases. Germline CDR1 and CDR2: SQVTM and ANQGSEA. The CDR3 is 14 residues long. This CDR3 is CSVAFGWRADTQYF. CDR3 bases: TGCAGCGTTGCTTTCGGGTGGCGGGCAGATACGCAGTATTTT.

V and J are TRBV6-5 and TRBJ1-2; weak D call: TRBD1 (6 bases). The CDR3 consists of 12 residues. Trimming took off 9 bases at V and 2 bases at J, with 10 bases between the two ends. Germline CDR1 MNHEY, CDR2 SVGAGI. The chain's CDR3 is CASKGTNYGYTF. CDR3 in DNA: TGTGCCAGTAAGGGGACAAACTATGGCTACACCTTC.

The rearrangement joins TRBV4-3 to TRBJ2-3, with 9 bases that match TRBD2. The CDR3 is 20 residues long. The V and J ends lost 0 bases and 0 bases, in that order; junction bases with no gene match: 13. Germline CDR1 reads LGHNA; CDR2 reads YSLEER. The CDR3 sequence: CASSQEKGGLAYSSTDTQYF. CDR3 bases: TGCGCCAGCAGCCAAGAAAAAGGCGGACTAGCGTATTCTAGCACAGATACGCAGTATTTT.

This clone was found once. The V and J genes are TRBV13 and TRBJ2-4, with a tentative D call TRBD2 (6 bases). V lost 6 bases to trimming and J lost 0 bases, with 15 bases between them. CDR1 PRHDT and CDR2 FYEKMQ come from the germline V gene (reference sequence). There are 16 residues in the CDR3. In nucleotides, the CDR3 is TGTGCCAGCAGTCAAACGCGGGAACTAGCCAAAAACATTCAGTACTTC. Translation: CASSQTRELAKNIQYF.

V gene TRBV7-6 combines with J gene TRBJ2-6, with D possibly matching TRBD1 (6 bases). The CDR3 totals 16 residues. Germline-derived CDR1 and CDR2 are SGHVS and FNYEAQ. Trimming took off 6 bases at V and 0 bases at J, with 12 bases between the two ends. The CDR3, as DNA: TGTGCCAGCAGTTACGACAGGCCCTCTGGGGCCAACGTCCTGACTTTC. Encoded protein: CASSYDRPSGANVLTF.

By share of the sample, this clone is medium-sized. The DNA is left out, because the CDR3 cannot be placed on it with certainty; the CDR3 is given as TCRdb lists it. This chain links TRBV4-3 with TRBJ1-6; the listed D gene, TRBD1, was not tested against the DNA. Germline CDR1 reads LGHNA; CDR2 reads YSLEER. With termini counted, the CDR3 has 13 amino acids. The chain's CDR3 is CASSQAWGQGINF.

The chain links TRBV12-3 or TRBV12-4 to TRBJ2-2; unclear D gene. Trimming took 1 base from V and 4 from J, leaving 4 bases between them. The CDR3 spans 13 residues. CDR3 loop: CASSLGGTGELFF. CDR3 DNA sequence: TGTGCCAGCAGTTTAGGGGGCACCGGGGAGCTGTTTTTT.

The CDR3 DNA follows: TGTGCCACCAGCGCGAACCCCTACAATGAGCAGTTCTTC. This translates into CATSANPYNEQFF. This chain uses TRBV24-1 with TRBJ2-1; D unclear. Germline values: CDR1 KGHDR, CDR2 SFDVKD. The length of the CDR3 is 13 residues. The germline V and J ends were trimmed by 7 bases and 2 bases, with 8 bases remaining between them.

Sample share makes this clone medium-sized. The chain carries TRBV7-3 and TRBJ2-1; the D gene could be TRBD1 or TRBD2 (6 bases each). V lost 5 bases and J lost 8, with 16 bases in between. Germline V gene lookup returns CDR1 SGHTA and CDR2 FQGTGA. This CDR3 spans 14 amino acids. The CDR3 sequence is CASSPLLRGDEQFF. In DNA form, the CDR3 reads TGTGCCAGCAGCCCTCTTCTGAGGGGGGATGAGCAGTTCTTC. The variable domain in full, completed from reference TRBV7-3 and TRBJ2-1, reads GAGVSQTPSNKVTEKGKYVELRCDPISGHTALYWYRQSLGQGPEFLIYFQGTGAADDSGLPNDRFFAVRPEGSVSTLKIQRTERGDSAVYLCASSPLLRGDEQFFGPGTRLTVL.

The DNA for the CDR3 is TGTGCTAGTGGTTTGGTACGGGCCCTACAGGGCAATCAGCCCCAGCATTTT. Translation: CASGLVRALQGNQPQHF. V usage is TRBV12-5 and J usage is TRBJ1-5; D perhaps matches TRBD1 (5 bases). The V end lost 0 bases, the J end lost 2 bases, and 14 bases lay between the germline ends. The CDR3 contains 17 residues. In germline, CDR1 is LGHNT, CDR2 FRNRAP.

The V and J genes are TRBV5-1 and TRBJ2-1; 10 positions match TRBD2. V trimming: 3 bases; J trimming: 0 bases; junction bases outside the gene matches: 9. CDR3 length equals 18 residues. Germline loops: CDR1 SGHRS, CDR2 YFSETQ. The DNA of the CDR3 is TGCGCCAGCAGCTCGGTAGGTAGCGGGGGGAGCTCCTACAATGAGCAGTTCTTC. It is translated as CASSSVGSGGSSYNEQFF.

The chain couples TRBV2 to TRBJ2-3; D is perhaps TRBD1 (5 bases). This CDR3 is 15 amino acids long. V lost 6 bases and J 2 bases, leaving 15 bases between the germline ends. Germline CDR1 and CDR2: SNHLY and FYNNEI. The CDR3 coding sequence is TGTGCCAGCAGAGGAATGGGCAGGGTCACAGATACGCAGTATTTT. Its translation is CASRGMGRVTDTQYF.

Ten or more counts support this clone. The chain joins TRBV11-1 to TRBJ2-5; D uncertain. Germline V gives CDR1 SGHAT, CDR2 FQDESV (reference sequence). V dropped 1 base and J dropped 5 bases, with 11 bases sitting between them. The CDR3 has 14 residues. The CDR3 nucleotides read TGTGCCAGCAGCTTAGGGCTGAGTCCGGAGACCCAGTACTTC. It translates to CASSLGLSPETQYF.